This TCR beta chain was profiled in a study of T-cell reconstitution after alpha-beta-depleted transplantation in children. This CDR3 comprises 13 residues. Germline V gene sequence: CDR1 SEHNR, CDR2 FQNEAQ (reference sequence). The germline V and J ends were trimmed by 4 bases and 4 bases, with 9 bases remaining between them. This clonotype was observed many times. As it was prepared, the TCRbeta library received unique molecular identifiers. TCRdb independently ran MiXCR on the PCR reads; one entry per CDR3 protein. The sample yields about 360,000 distinct CDR3 sequences, more than 10% seen once. The sequence was obtained from a human donor who donated a stem cell graft to a child with Fanconi anemia. J is TRBJ2-3 and V is TRBV7-9, with unresolved D. Material: PBMCs, obtained from the stem cell graft. The CDR3 region is CASSSARADTQYF. The CDR3 coding sequence is TGTGCCAGCAGCTCCGCTAGGGCAGATACGCAGTATTTT.